The present entry profiles one T cell receptor beta chain with its context. Its antigen is undetermined. V lost 4 bases, J lost 4 bases, and 19 bases lay in between. The CDR3 is 16 residues long. In germline, CDR1 is MDHEN, CDR2 SYDVKM. These data come from a study of immune cell composition in non-small cell lung cancer. Study findings and constraints: Adenocarcinomas with higher top tumour-associated clone frequency had more reactive TILs. Clones >0.5% enriched in tumour were rarer in adenocarcinoma (about 35%) than squamous (75%).

Assay used: immunoSEQ multiplex PCR; TCRdb lists only in-frame clones, some missing. Of approximately 4,600 clones listed, around 78% were seen once; the top ten hold roughly 17%. This TCR came from a human donor with non-small cell lung cancer. The sample comprised lung tumor tissue. The chain uses TRBV28 and TRBJ2-5; D is ambiguous. DNA for the CDR3: TGTGCCAGCAGTTCTAACATCCTAACCTCGGGAGAGACCCAGTACTTC. This translates into CASSSNILTSGETQYF.